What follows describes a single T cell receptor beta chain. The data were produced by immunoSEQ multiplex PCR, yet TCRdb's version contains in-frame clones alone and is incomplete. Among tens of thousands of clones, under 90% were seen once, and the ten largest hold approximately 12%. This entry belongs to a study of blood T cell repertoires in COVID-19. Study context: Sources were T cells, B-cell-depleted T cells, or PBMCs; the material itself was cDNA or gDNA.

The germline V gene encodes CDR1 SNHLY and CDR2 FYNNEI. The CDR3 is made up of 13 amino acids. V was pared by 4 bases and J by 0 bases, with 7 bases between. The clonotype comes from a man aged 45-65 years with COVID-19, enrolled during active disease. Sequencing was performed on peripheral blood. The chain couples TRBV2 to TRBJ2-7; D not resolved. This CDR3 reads CASSGTSSYEQYF. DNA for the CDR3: TGTGCCAGCAGTGGCACGAGCTCCTACGAGCAGTACTTC. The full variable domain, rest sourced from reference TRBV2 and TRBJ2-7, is EPEVTQTPSHQVTQMGQEVILRCVPISNHLYFYWYRQILGQKVEFLVSFYNNEISEKSEIFDDQFSVERPDGSNFTLKIRSTKLEDSAMYFCASSGTSSYEQYFGPGTRLTVT.